Presented here are 20 T cell receptor beta chains from one specimen sequenced in a study of T-cell memory formation after mild COVID-19 (dated by TCRdb to the early 2020s). The library was prepared using 5' RACE. Sequencing was performed on an Illumina NovaSeq 6000. TCRdb reworked the public reads: Q25 trimming with fastp, MiXCR clone assembly, productive beta chains retained. Every CDR3 protein is listed once, alongside the most common genes and DNA of its rows. In all, the sample holds fewer than 700,000 distinct CDR3 sequences, and roughly 17% of those were seen once. The ten largest clones add up to around 12% of the sample. Sample: PBMCs or a T cell subset sorted from them (not recorded which). These receptors all come from an adult woman who had mild COVID-19 (a few samples of this study predate the infection). The sample titles of this study are shuffled in the database, so cell type and time point are left out; the donor was told from shared clones.

V usage is TRBV5-1 and J usage is TRBJ2-2; no clear D. CDR3 length: 15 residues. The germline CDR1 and CDR2 sequences are SGHRS and YFSETQ. V lost 0 bases to trimming and J lost 0 bases, with 6 bases between them. The CDR3 nucleotides read TGCGCCAGCAGCTTGGGATATACGAACACCGGGGAGCTGTTTTTT. It encodes CASSLGYTNTGELFF.

V is TRBV29-1 and J is TRBJ2-2; 7 nucleotides line up with TRBD2. Germline loops: CDR1 SQVTM, CDR2 ANQGSEA. With V trimmed by 5 bases and J by 0 bases, 6 bases remained unmatched. There are 15 residues in the CDR3. The chain's CDR3 is CSVTGAGANTGELFF. Written as DNA, the CDR3 is TGCAGCGTTACCGGGGCGGGGGCGAACACCGGGGAGCTGTTTTTT.

The J gene is TRBJ1-2, the V gene TRBV7-2; D is unclear. The CDR3 consists of 15 residues. CDR1 SGHTA and CDR2 FQGNSA come from the germline V gene. V lost 5 bases and J 2 bases, leaving 15 bases between the germline ends. CDR3 coding DNA: TGTGCCAGCAGCCCAGGACGAATACAAAACTATGGCTACACCTTC. This sequence encodes CASSPGRIQNYGYTF.

The chain uses TRBV7-9 and TRBJ2-7; TRBD2 might be the D (6 bases). Germline V gene lookup returns CDR1 SEHNR and CDR2 FQNEAQ (reference sequence). The CDR3 has 10 residues. The ends were cut back, 9 bases at V and 6 bases at J, with 9 bases in the middle. As DNA, the CDR3 is TGTGCCAGTGGGCGGGGCGAGCAGTACTTC. This translates into CASGRGEQYF.

This clonotype has more than one count but fewer than ten. The rearrangement joins TRBV6-4 to TRBJ2-7; 11 bases fit TRBD2. J gave up 3 bases and V 3 bases, and 7 bases lay outside the gene matches. Germline assignment: CDR1 MRHNA and CDR2 SNTAGT. The CDR3 extends over 16 amino acids. CDR3 nucleotides: TGTGCCAGCAGTGAACTAGCGGGAGTCTCGAGCTACGAGCAGTACTTC. It translates to CASSELAGVSSYEQYF.

The V gene is TRBV5-1, the J gene TRBJ1-4; the D is unclear. The CDR3 runs 14 residues. Germline values: CDR1 SGHRS, CDR2 YFSETQ. V dropped 4 bases and J dropped 4 bases, with 11 bases sitting between them. For the CDR3, the DNA is TGCGCCAGCAGCCCCGGACGGCATAATGAAAAACTGTTTTTT. The encoded protein is CASSPGRHNEKLFF.

The genes are TRBV6-6 and TRBJ2-1; either TRBD1 or TRBD2 may supply D (5 bases each). V lost 0 bases and J 14 bases, leaving 11 bases between the germline ends. Germline V gives CDR1 MNHNY, CDR2 SVGAGI (reference sequence). CDR3 length: 12 residues. Here the CDR3 reads CASSYSRDPKFF. The CDR3 DNA reads TGTGCCAGCAGTTACTCCCGGGACCCGAAGTTCTTC.

The rearrangement links TRBV5-1 to TRBJ1-1, with D maybe TRBD1 (5 bases). With 5 bases removed from V and 0 bases from J, the gap between germline ends came to 11 bases. Germline V CDR1 and CDR2: SGHRS, YFSETQ. The CDR3 consists of 14 residues. CDR3 in amino acids: CASSVQTVNTEAFF. The CDR3 DNA reads as TGCGCCAGCAGTGTCCAGACAGTGAACACTGAAGCTTTCTTT. Based on the CDR3 plus reference TRBV5-1 and TRBJ1-1, the full variable domain is KAGVTQTPRYLIKTRGQQVTLSCSPISGHRSVSWYQQTPGQGLQFLFEYFSETQRNKGNFPGRFSGRQFSNSRSEMNVSTLELGDSALYLCASSVQTVNTEAFFGQGTRLTVV.

This clonotype was detected a few times. The rearrangement uses TRBV9 and TRBJ1-2; D ambiguous. Trimming shortened V by 0 bases and J by 5 bases, and 11 bases separated the two germline ends. Germline loops: CDR1 SGDLS, CDR2 YYNGEE. This CDR3 region has 14 residues. The CDR3 coding sequence is TGTGCCAGCAGCGTAGATAACAGTCCTTATGGCTACACCTTC. Its protein is CASSVDNSPYGYTF.

The V and J genes are TRBV5-6 and TRBJ2-7; 11 bases are a match to TRBD1. V shed 3 bases and J 6 bases; nucleotides not matched to a gene: 11. Germline V gene sequence: CDR1 SGHDT, CDR2 YYEEEE. The CDR3 contains 16 residues. CDR3 amino acids: CASSSGQGVLFVEQYF. Written as DNA, the CDR3 is TGTGCCAGCAGCTCGGGACAGGGGGTTCTTTTTGTCGAGCAGTACTTC.

The J gene is TRBJ1-4, the V gene TRBV6-5; the D is unclear. CDR3 length: 17 amino acids. With 0 bases removed from V and 0 bases from J, the gap between germline ends came to 11 bases. Germline V lookup: CDR1 MNHEY, CDR2 SVGAGI. CDR3 in amino acids: CASSYSQVLATNEKLFF. CDR3 in DNA: TGTGCCAGCAGTTACTCACAAGTACTTGCAACTAATGAAAAACTGTTTTTT.

The chain recombines TRBV20-1 with TRBJ2-2; a weak D match, TRBD1 (5 bases). The germline gives CDR1 DFQATT, CDR2 SNEGSKA (reference sequence). The V end was cut by 3 bases, the J end by 6 bases, with 14 bases between. The CDR3 length is 14 residues. Here the CDR3 DNA reads TGCAGTGCTAGGAGACAGAGCCGTCCCGGGGAGCTGTTTTTT. Protein sequence: CSARRQSRPGELFF.

This clonotype came up a few times. This chain connects TRBV7-9 to TRBJ2-7, with TRBD1 matching 8 bases. J gave up 2 bases and V 3 bases, and 12 bases lay outside the gene matches. CDR3 length: 17 residues. Germline V gives CDR1 SEHNR, CDR2 FQNEAQ (reference sequence). CDR3 amino acids: CASSFGTGTSNPYEQYF. DNA of the CDR3: TGTGCCAGCAGCTTTGGGACAGGAACCTCAAACCCCTACGAGCAGTACTTC.

This clonotype was seen a handful of times. The chain is built from TRBV2 and TRBJ2-7, with 7 bases that match TRBD1. Germline V lookup: CDR1 SNHLY, CDR2 FYNNEI. The CDR3 sequence is 14 residues long. V gave up 5 bases and J gave up 2 bases; unmatched junction bases: 6. CDR3 amino acids: CASSYGTVAYEQYF. The CDR3 coding sequence is TGTGCCAGCAGTTACGGGACAGTTGCCTACGAGCAGTACTTC.

This rearrangement joins TRBV28 to TRBJ2-7, with D tentatively TRBD1 or TRBD2 (5 bases each). This CDR3 is built from 13 residues. Per germline, CDR1 MDHEN and CDR2 SYDVKM. The V and J ends lost 6 bases and 2 bases respectively, with 11 bases between them. The CDR3 region has the DNA TGTGCCAGCAGGTCCGGGACGGCCTACGAGCAGTACGTC. This codes for CASRSGTAYEQYV.

The gene calls are TRBV7-3 and TRBJ2-5; 11 nucleotides agree with TRBD2. CDR1 and CDR2 (germline): SGHTA, FQGTGA. After removal of 6 bases from V and 5 bases from J, the junction contained 8 bases not matched to a gene. CDR3 length equals 15 residues. CDR3 bases: TGTGCCAGCAGTTTAGCGGGGGGGCCAGAGGAGACCCAGTACTTC. It codes for CASSLAGGPEETQYF.

The J gene is TRBJ2-5, the V gene TRBV6-1, with D uncertain. The CDR3 totals 13 residues. Trimming cost V 4 bases and J 0 bases, with 6 bases left between them. The V gene's germline CDR1 is MNHNS and CDR2 SASEGT. The CDR3 DNA follows: TGTGCCAGCAGTGTGACTTACCAAGAGACCCAGTACTTC. It specifies CASSVTYQETQYF.

The chain carries TRBV7-6 and TRBJ1-2, with TRBD1 identical over 8 bases. This CDR3 spans 15 amino acids. Trimming took 1 base from V and 7 from J; bases not matched to a gene: 8. Germline assignment: CDR1 SGHVS and CDR2 FNYEAQ. CDR3 sequence: CASSLGTGHQAGYTF. CDR3 nucleotide sequence: TGTGCCAGCAGCTTAGGGACAGGGCATCAGGCTGGCTACACCTTC.

This clonotype was seen just once. This sequence joins TRBV5-1 and TRBJ1-1; 9 bases line up with TRBD1. The CDR3 runs to 15 residues. Trimming cost V 3 bases and J 1 base; bases outside gene matches: 4. Looked up from germline, CDR1 is SGHRS and CDR2 is YFSETQ. CDR3 bases: TGCGCCAGCAGCTCGGGACAGGGAACGAACACTGAAGCTTTCTTT. Translation: CASSSGQGTNTEAFF.

This clonotype has more than one count but fewer than ten. The chain couples TRBV7-2 to TRBJ2-5; a possible D gene is TRBD2 (7 bases). Germline V gene lookup returns CDR1 SGHTA and CDR2 FQGNSA. CDR3 length equals 16 residues. V lost 5 bases to trimming and J lost 5 bases, with 21 bases between them. CDR3 bases: TGTGCCAGCAGCCTCTGGGGGCGGGAGATCGTGGAGACCCAGTACTTC. Encoded protein: CASSLWGREIVETQYF.